The subject of this entry is one T cell receptor beta chain. Its antigen is not identified. Per germline, CDR1 SNHLY and CDR2 FYNNEI. V was pared by 2 bases and J by 2 bases, with 4 bases between. There are 14 residues in the CDR3. The data were taken from a study of memory CD4+ T cells and cytomegalovirus serostatus. About the study: Healthy Belgian adult donors included nine or ten CMV-positive and some 24 CMV-negative people.

The authors' processing: Out-of-frame sequences were removed, leaving 2 million to 2.5 million distinct TCRbeta sequences. TCRdb keeps only in-frame clones here, not all; method: immunoSEQ multiplex PCR. That table is the source of V, J and clone size, and D and trimming were worked out from the DNA. The sample records 45,000 to 60,000 clones, around 83% being singletons. Single viable CD3+CD4+CD8-CD45RO+ cells were sorted as the memory CD4+ T cells. After thawing, CD4+ T cells were positively selected. Study-wide results and limits: Suggested: most of the CMV-linked TCR signature lies in CD4+ memory cells.

This rearrangement joins TRBV2 to TRBJ2-6; D unclear. This TCR came from an adult in good health and CMV-seropositive. Sample: memory CD4+ T cells from blood. The DNA for the CDR3 is TGTGCCAGCAGTGAAAGGGCTGGGGCCAACGTCCTGACTTTC. It yields the protein CASSERAGANVLTF. The entire variable domain, with the rest obtained from reference TRBV2 and TRBJ2-6, is as follows: EPEVTQTPSHQVTQMGQEVILRCVPISNHLYFYWYRQILGQKVEFLVSFYNNEISEKSEIFDDQFSVERPDGSNFTLKIRSTKLEDSAMYFCASSERAGANVLTFGAGSRLTVL.